The 5 T cell receptor beta chains below were found in one sample sequenced in a study of CD8+ T cells in alopecia areata. Treatment here: oral pan-JAK inhibitor, 5-10 mg twice daily. cDNA reverse transcribed from extracted RNA served as the sequencing template. Profiled with immunoSEQ multiplex PCR; TCRdb holds only in-frame clones, not every one. The sample lists about 140,000 clones, around half occurring once. Here the sequenced sample was CD8+ T cells sorted from blood, taken at week 4, from a patient treated with tofacitinib. These TCRs come from a human donor with alopecia areata.

The chain has TRBV30 and TRBJ1-1; D is possibly TRBD1 (6 bases). Germline CDR1 and CDR2: GTSNPN and SVGIG (reference sequence). The ends were cut back, 5 bases at V and 4 bases at J, with 14 bases in the middle. The CDR3 consists of 13 residues. CDR3 protein: CAWDRDKGTEAFF. The CDR3, as DNA: TGTGCCTGGGACCGGGACAAGGGCACTGAAGCTTTCTTT. The full variable domain, rest sourced from reference TRBV30 and TRBJ1-1, is SQTIHQWPATLVQPVGSPLSLECTVEGTSNPNLYWYRQAAGRGLQLLFYSVGIGQISSEVPQNLSASRPQDRQFILSSKKLLLSDSGFYLCAWDRDKGTEAFFGQGTRLTVV.

The chain employs TRBV5-1 and TRBJ2-3; TRBD2 is a possible D gene (6 bases). The CDR3 has 15 amino acids. Germline V gene sequence: CDR1 SGHRS, CDR2 YFSETQ. Trimming shortened V by 3 bases and J by 2 bases, and 13 bases separated the two germline ends. The CDR3 sequence is CASSSPGDDTDTQYF. In nucleotides, the CDR3 is TGCGCCAGCAGCTCCCCGGGGGATGACACAGATACGCAGTATTTT.

The chain uses TRBV9 and TRBJ2-2, with 15 bases identical to TRBD2. The junction had 5 bases not matched to a gene; V was cut back by 4 bases and J by 10 bases. The CDR3 runs 15 residues. Per germline, CDR1 SGDLS and CDR2 YYNGEE. The CDR3 reads CASSTRTSGGAELFF. The CDR3 DNA follows: TGTGCCAGCAGCACCCGGACTAGCGGGGGGGCGGAGCTGTTTTTT.

In its sample, this clone was seen a few times. The chain has TRBV5-1 and TRBJ1-1; D might be TRBD1 (6 bases). The CDR3 covers 12 residues. Germline CDR1 SGHRS, CDR2 YFSETQ. Trimming took 5 bases from V and 1 from J, leaving 6 bases between them. In nucleotides, the CDR3 is TGCGCCAGCAGGGGGGCGAACACTGAAGCTTTCTTT. Protein product: CASRGANTEAFF.

The rearrangement links TRBV14 to TRBJ2-7, with D possibly matching TRBD2 (5 bases). Trimming shortened V by 0 bases and J by 4 bases, and 10 bases separated the two germline ends. Germline V gene lookup returns CDR1 SGHDN and CDR2 FVKESK. This CDR3 region has 14 residues. The CDR3 reads CASSQEGGLYEQYF. CDR3 sequence (DNA): TGTGCCAGCAGCCAAGAGGGTGGACTGTACGAGCAGTACTTC.